This T cell receptor beta chain is from a study of blood T cell repertoires in COVID-19. This clone was counted once. Source study methods: Estimation of nucleated cell counts relied on the amplification of reference gene primers. The method was immunoSEQ multiplex PCR; TCRdb's version includes in-frame clones alone and lacks a portion of them. For V, J and clone size, that table is used; D and trimming come from the DNA. The sample gives around 320,000 clones, 90% of which show up once; about 4.2% is in the top ten. V shed 1 base and J shed 3 bases, with 5 bases lying between them. The CDR3 contains 13 residues. Germline V gene lookup returns CDR1 SGHTA and CDR2 FQGNSA. In the 2 weeks before study entry, exposed participants met a COVID-19 case, which was PCR-confirmed or clinician-diagnosed.

Sequenced sample: PBMCs or T cells enriched from blood (not recorded which). This chain uses TRBV7-2 with TRBJ2-3; D gene uncertain. This sequence originates from a woman younger than 45 who had been exposed to COVID-19. The CDR3 loop reads CASSLDRTDTQYF. As DNA, the CDR3 is TGTGCCAGCAGCTTAGACAGAACAGATACGCAGTATTTT.